The present TCR beta chain was sequenced within a study of control samples from healthy donors and cancer patients. J was trimmed by 3 bases and V by 6 bases; bases with no gene match: 6. Germline values: CDR1 MNHEY, CDR2 SVGEGT. The CDR3 is made up of 14 amino acids. Clones were read by immunoSEQ multiplex PCR, and TCRdb kept only the in-frame ones, dropping some. The table has approximately 170,000 clones, about 90% seen once. The sequenced sample consisted of blood. The receptor's source is a woman in her 50s in good health. The chain employs TRBV6-2 or TRBV6-3 and TRBJ2-3, with 7 bases fitting TRBD1. The CDR3 protein is CASSPDRETDTQYF. The CDR3, as DNA: TGTGCCAGCAGCCCCGACAGGGAAACAGATACGCAGTATTTT.